The clone carrying this T cell receptor (beta chain) was counted once. Antigen unknown. Use of 60 Vbeta and 13 Jbeta primers characterized the PCR. Sequencing was performed with immunoSEQ multiplex PCR; in TCRdb, only in-frame clones are kept and a portion is missing. Of fewer than 200,000 clones in the sample, roughly 80% were seen once. Germline V gene lookup returns CDR1 ENHRY and CDR2 SYGVKD. V was pared by 3 bases and J by 2 bases, with 11 bases between. CDR3 length equals 15 residues. The sample originates from a study of cytomegalovirus exposure and HLA in healthy donors. General study points: Accurate predictions that matched the HLA-A and HLA-B alleles of most subjects were reportedly made from TCR beta sequences.

The receptor's source is a woman under 30 in good health and CMV-seronegative. V gene TRBV10-3 combines with J gene TRBJ1-5; D not resolved. Sequenced: PBMCs. CDR3 protein: CAISEGGIGNQPQHF. The CDR3 DNA is TGTGCCATCAGTGAAGGAGGGATTGGCAATCAGCCCCAGCATTTT.